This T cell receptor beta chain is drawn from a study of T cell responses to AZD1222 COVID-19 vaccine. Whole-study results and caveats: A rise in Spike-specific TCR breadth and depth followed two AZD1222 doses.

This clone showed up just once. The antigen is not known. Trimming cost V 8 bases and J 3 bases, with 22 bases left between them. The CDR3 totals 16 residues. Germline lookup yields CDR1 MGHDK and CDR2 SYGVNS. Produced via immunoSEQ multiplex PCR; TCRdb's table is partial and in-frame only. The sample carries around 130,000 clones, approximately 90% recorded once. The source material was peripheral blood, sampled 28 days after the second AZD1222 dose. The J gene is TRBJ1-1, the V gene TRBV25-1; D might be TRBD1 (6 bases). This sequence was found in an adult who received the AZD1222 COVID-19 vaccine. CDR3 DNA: TGTGCCAGCGGCACAGGAGGAGTTGGGGGCTACACTGAAGCTTTCTTT. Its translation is CASGTGGVGGYTEAFF.